This TCR beta chain emerged from a study of T cell repertoires in cytomegalovirus infection. Study context: Matching HLA type and CMV infection were both indicated by public TCR beta signatures.

Notes on the study in general: The study found HLA-C-restricted CMV-specific TCR beta clonotypes dominating the ex vivo response.

TCRdb used MiXCR to reprocess the reads, holding one entry per CDR3 protein. The data hold fewer than 1,000,000 distinct CDR3 sequences, with around 32% observed a single time. The V gene's germline CDR1 is LGHNT and CDR2 FRNRAP. This CDR3 has 15 amino acids. After removal of 4 bases from V and 3 bases from J, the junction contained 6 bases not matched to a gene. On this clonotype: Antigen unknown.

The receptor was isolated from a human donor in good health (CMV status not recorded). Some clones in this sample may be carry-over from other donors' samples. The V gene is TRBV12-5, the J gene TRBJ2-1, with TRBD1 identical over 7 bases. The sequencing used cultured CD8+ T cells from PBMCs, collected from culture after CMV antigen stimulation. The CDR3 DNA reads as TGTGCTAGTGGTTCCGGACAGGCCCGCTACAATGAGCAGTTCTTC. Translation: CASGSGQARYNEQFF.